This T cell receptor beta chain is from a study of response to subunit inactivated influenza vaccine. Germline V gives CDR1 SNHLY, CDR2 FYNNEI. The V and J ends lost 7 bases and 3 bases respectively, with 13 bases between them. This CDR3 spans 14 amino acids. Study-level points and caveats: Seasonal influenza vaccination, on each occasion, was suggested by the authors to recruit few new T cells.

A note on this clonotype: The antigen is unknown.

TCRdb recomputed calls from the RT-PCR reads with MiXCR, one row per CDR3 protein. The sample lists hundreds of thousands of distinct CDR3 sequences; approximately 11% were seen once. The rearrangement uses TRBV2 and TRBJ2-1; no clear D gene. The sequencing here drew on PBMCs from blood, taken about 40 days after vaccination. The receptor comes from a man aged 50 to 60 who received an inactivated influenza vaccine. CDR3 residues: CASNWGESYNEQFF. The CDR3 DNA reads TGTGCCAGCAATTGGGGTGAAAGCTACAATGAGCAGTTCTTC.